The 18 T cell receptor beta chains presented below share a single source sample, sequenced in a study of blood T cell repertoires in COVID-19. Assay: immunoSEQ multiplex PCR; the TCRdb copy retains only in-frame clones and omits some. The sample records roughly 160,000 clones, about 82% being singletons. Sequencing used peripheral blood. The receptors were sampled from a woman aged 80 or older with COVID-19, enrolled during active disease.

CDR3 residues: CASRNRGGPTQYF. CDR3 nucleotides: TGTGCCAGCAGAAACCGGGGGGGCCCCACCCAGTACTTC. The rearrangement links TRBV6-5 to TRBJ2-5; 8 bases are a match to TRBD2. Germline CDR1 MNHEY, CDR2 SVGAGI. V gave up 6 bases and J gave up 8 bases; unmatched junction bases: 8. The CDR3 has 13 residues.

The CDR3 nucleotides read TGTGCCAGTAGCCTGATCGGGGGAGGGCAGTACTTC. Translation: CASSLIGGGQYF. The rearrangement links TRBV19 to TRBJ2-7, with D perhaps TRBD2 (6 bases). This CDR3 is built from 12 residues. V lost 6 bases to trimming and J lost 9 bases, with 15 bases between them. The V gene's germline CDR1 is LNHDA and CDR2 SQIVND (reference sequence).

The chain uses TRBV5-4 and TRBJ2-3; TRBD2 matches 9 bases. The CDR3 totals 16 residues. The germline CDR1 and CDR2 sequences are SGHNT and YYREEE (reference sequence). Trimming took 5 bases from V and 5 from J; bases not matched to a gene: 12. CDR3 region: CASRRGREGRQDTQYF. The CDR3 bases are TGTGCCAGCAGGCGAGGGCGGGAGGGCCGTCAAGATACGCAGTATTTT.

The V gene is TRBV28, the J gene TRBJ2-2; weak D call: TRBD1 (6 bases). The germline CDR1 and CDR2 sequences are MDHEN and SYDVKM. This CDR3 contains 13 residues. V gave up 3 bases and J gave up 9 bases, with 11 bases separating them. The CDR3 nucleotides read TGTGCCAGCAGTTTGCAGGGGAACCGGGAGCTGTTTTTT. Protein sequence: CASSLQGNRELFF.

This chain links TRBV5-1 with TRBJ1-1; TRBD1 might be the D (6 bases). Trimming stripped 0 bases from V and 0 bases from J, with 12 bases between. Germline CDR1 reads SGHRS; CDR2 reads YFSETQ. There are 16 residues in the CDR3. CDR3 sequence (DNA): TGCGCCAGCAGCTTGGAAGGGGGTATAATGAACACTGAAGCTTTCTTT. Its translation is CASSLEGGIMNTEAFF.

J is TRBJ1-1 and V is TRBV6-5, with 7 bases lining up with TRBD1. The CDR3 spans 14 residues. The germline CDR1 and CDR2 sequences are MNHEY and SVGAGI. The J segment lost 3 bases and the V segment lost 4 bases, leaving 5 bases of the junction unmatched. The CDR3 reads CASSFVQGDTEAFF. In DNA, the CDR3 is TGTGCCAGCAGTTTTGTTCAGGGGGACACTGAAGCTTTCTTT.

The genes are TRBV27 and TRBJ2-3; perhaps TRBD2 as D (6 bases). This CDR3 spans 16 amino acids. Trimming pared 2 bases from V and 1 base from J, leaving 13 bases between. Germline assignment: CDR1 MNHEY and CDR2 SMNVEV (reference sequence). The CDR3 is CASSLMGRDRTDTQYF. The CDR3 coding sequence is TGTGCCAGCAGTTTAATGGGGCGGGACCGCACAGATACGCAGTATTTT.

Only a few counts were recorded for this clone. The chain joins TRBV28 to TRBJ1-5; 7 bases agree with TRBD1. The germline V gene encodes CDR1 MDHEN and CDR2 SYDVKM. The V segment lost 7 bases and the J segment 5 bases; nucleotides outside the gene matches: 8. The CDR3 loop spans 14 amino acids. In DNA, the CDR3 is TGTGCCAGCACCCCCGGGGACAGAGATCAGCCCCAGCATTTT. This translates into CASTPGDRDQPQHF.

The chain has TRBV2 and TRBJ2-5, with 8 nucleotides matching TRBD2. Germline CDR1 and CDR2: SNHLY and FYNNEI. The CDR3 length is 15 residues. The J segment lost 0 bases and the V segment lost 6 bases, leaving 6 bases of the junction unmatched. For the CDR3, the DNA is TGTGCCAGCAGCCGACGTAGCGGGAACCAAGAGACCCAGTACTTC. Amino acids: CASSRRSGNQETQYF.

In the case of this clone: At one end the junction does not follow the germline gene, possibly because of a read error. This chain joins TRBV6-5 and TRBJ1-2, with TRBD1 as a possible D gene (6 bases). CDR3 size: 12 residues. Germline CDR1 is MNHEY and CDR2 is SVGAGI. CDR3 bases: TGTGCCAGCAGACAGGGAAGGAATGGCCACACCTTC. This codes for CASRQGRNGHTF.

The chain joins TRBV28 to TRBJ1-6; a weak D match, TRBD1 (5 bases). V lost 0 bases, J lost 9 bases, and 12 bases lay in between. The CDR3 totals 15 residues. Germline V lookup: CDR1 MDHEN, CDR2 SYDVKM. The CDR3 sequence is CASSLWGGALSPLHF. Written as DNA, the CDR3 is TGTGCCAGCAGTTTATGGGGAGGGGCGCTTTCACCCCTCCACTTT. Together with reference TRBV28 and TRBJ1-6, the CDR3 gives the full variable domain: DVKVTQSSRYLVKRTGEKVFLECVQDMDHENMFWYRQDPGLGLRLIYFSYDVKMKEKGDIPEGYSVSREKKERFSLILESASTNQTSMYLCASSLWGGALSPLHFGNGTRLTVT.

The CDR3 region is CASSRDRASGEKLFF. The CDR3, as DNA: TGCGCCAGCAGCCGGGACAGGGCTAGTGGCGAAAAACTGTTTTTT. The chain carries TRBV5-1 and TRBJ1-4; 9 positions agree with TRBD1. V gave up 4 bases and J gave up 8 bases; unmatched junction bases: 9. The germline gives CDR1 SGHRS, CDR2 YFSETQ. This CDR3 has 15 amino acids.

This chain uses TRBV27 with TRBJ1-2; tentatively, D is TRBD1 (5 bases). Germline V gene lookup returns CDR1 MNHEY and CDR2 SMNVEV (reference sequence). The CDR3 runs to 14 residues. V lost 1 base, J lost 5 bases, and 11 bases lay in between. CDR3 nucleotides: TGTGCCAGCAGTTTATGGGGGGTGGGGTATGGCTACACCTTC. Protein: CASSLWGVGYGYTF.

V usage is TRBV19 and J usage is TRBJ1-1; D perhaps matches TRBD1 (5 bases). The CDR3 totals 15 residues. Per the germline V gene, CDR1 is LNHDA and CDR2 is SQIVND (reference sequence). Trimming pared 6 bases from V and 4 bases from J, leaving 18 bases between. The DNA for the CDR3 is TGTGCCAGTAGCCAGTGGGAGGTGGGGGGCACTGAAGCTTTCTTT. Protein product: CASSQWEVGGTEAFF.

The chain is built from TRBV7-8 and TRBJ2-7; 7 bases match TRBD1. CDR3 length: 14 residues. V lost 5 bases to trimming and J lost 0 bases; unmatched junction nucleotides: 4. In germline, CDR1 is SGHVS, CDR2 FQNEAQ. The CDR3 DNA reads as TGTGCCAGCAGCCAGACAGGGCGCTCCTACGAGCAGTACTTC. It codes for CASSQTGRSYEQYF.

The chain uses TRBV2 and TRBJ1-6, with 9 bases lining up with TRBD1. The CDR3 runs 14 residues. After removal of 5 bases from V and 7 bases from J, the junction contained 3 bases not matched to a gene. CDR1 is SNHLY, CDR2 FYNNEI, per germline. The CDR3 DNA is TGTGCCAGCAGTCCTGGACAGGGGAATTCACCCCTCCACTTT. It codes for CASSPGQGNSPLHF.

The chain links TRBV28 to TRBJ1-4, with 9 bases identical to TRBD1. Germline CDR1 MDHEN, CDR2 SYDVKM. The V segment lost 4 bases and the J segment 13 bases; nucleotides outside the gene matches: 4. The CDR3 totals 12 residues. CDR3 protein: CASSSSDRGLFF. The CDR3 DNA reads as TGTGCCAGCAGTTCCTCGGACAGGGGACTGTTTTTT.

The gene calls are TRBV13 and TRBJ2-4; 12 positions agree with TRBD2. CDR3 length: 12 amino acids. V trimming: 2 bases; J trimming: 13 bases; junction bases outside the gene matches: 0. Germline V gene data show CDR1 as PRHDT and CDR2 as FYEKMQ (reference sequence). CDR3: CASSLLAGGQYF. The CDR3, as DNA: TGTGCCAGCAGCTTACTAGCGGGGGGGCAGTACTTC.